This T cell receptor beta chain was captured in a study of shared clonotypes between healthy human individuals. Only in-frame clones appear in the TCRdb table, and some are missing; sequencing was by immunoSEQ multiplex PCR. Found here are over a million clones, roughly 74% of them singletons; the top ten hold roughly 0.55%. The CDR3 runs to 14 residues. The V end was cut by 2 bases, the J end by 9 bases, with 15 bases between. Germline CDR1 and CDR2: MGHDK and SYGVNS. The study enrolled healthy HIV-negative adults without recent acute infections or vaccinations as donors. The chain has TRBV25-1 and TRBJ2-3; possibly TRBD1 for D (7 bases). The origin of this receptor is a man younger than 35 in good health. Some clones in this sample may be carry-over from other donors' samples. Source material: memory CD4+ T cells from PBMCs. Specified subset: CD45RA-negative fraction. As DNA, the CDR3 is TGTGCCAGCAGTGAAGCAGGCGGGACAGCCACGCAGTATTTT. Its protein is CASSEAGGTATQYF.